One and the same sample provided the 11 T cell receptor beta chains below, sequenced in a study of cytomegalovirus exposure and HLA in healthy donors. 60 Vbeta and 13 Jbeta primers were used in PCR. Clones were read by immunoSEQ multiplex PCR, and TCRdb kept only the in-frame ones, dropping some. The data contain around 130,000 clones, 75% of them seen just once; the ten biggest clones take up less than 3.5%. Material for sequencing was PBMCs. These receptors were taken from a woman aged 35 to 49 in good health and CMV-seropositive.

This clone appeared a single time. The V call is TRBV7-2, the J call TRBJ2-7; 10 bases match TRBD2. The CDR3 covers 15 residues. Losses at the gene ends were 5 bases for V and 5 bases for J; bases not matched to a gene: 9. Germline CDR1 reads SGHTA; CDR2 reads FQGNSA. The CDR3 region has the DNA TGTGCCAGCAGCATGCTAGCGGGGGAGCTTCACGAGCAGTACTTC. It specifies CASSMLAGELHEQYF. Drawing the rest from reference TRBV7-2 and TRBJ2-7, the complete variable domain is GAGVSQSPSNKVTEKGKDVELRCDPISGHTALYWYRQSLGQGLEFLIYFQGNSAPDKSGLPSDRFSAERTGGSVSTLTIQRTQQEDSAVYLCASSMLAGELHEQYFGPGTRLTVT.

The V gene is TRBV30, the J gene TRBJ1-2; the D gene is possibly TRBD1 (5 bases). The CDR3 contains 11 residues. The V gene's germline CDR1 is GTSNPN and CDR2 SVGIG (reference sequence). V was shortened by 8 bases and J by 7 bases, with 14 bases between the two germline ends. The CDR3 loop reads CALGGSGGYTF. In DNA form, the CDR3 reads TGTGCCCTTGGGGGGTCGGGTGGCTACACCTTC.

J is TRBJ1-4 and V is TRBV4-3, with 8 nucleotides matching TRBD1. The ends lost 1 base at V and 5 bases at J; junction bases unmatched: 0. The CDR3 runs 14 residues. CDR1 is LGHNA and CDR2 is YSLEER in the germline V gene. The DNA of the CDR3 is TGCGCCAGCAGCCAAGGGGACAGGAATGAAAAACTGTTTTTT. Residues: CASSQGDRNEKLFF.

The chain recombines TRBV4-3 with TRBJ2-5; TRBD2 might be the D (5 bases). Per the germline V gene, CDR1 is LGHNA and CDR2 is YSLEER. This CDR3 is 15 amino acids long. V lost 0 bases and J lost 4, with 12 bases in between. CDR3 amino acids: CASSQEAGDGETQYF. In DNA, the CDR3 is TGCGCCAGCAGCCAAGAGGCGGGTGACGGAGAGACCCAGTACTTC.

This clone turned up a few times. The genes are TRBV11-2 and TRBJ2-5; D not resolved. This CDR3 contains 14 residues. Germline V gene data show CDR1 as SGHAT and CDR2 as FQNNGV. V lost 3 bases to trimming and J lost 1 base, with 9 bases between them. CDR3 nucleotide sequence: TGTGCCAGCAGCTTTGGATACAGCCAAGAGACCCAGTACTTC. It specifies CASSFGYSQETQYF.

In nucleotides, the CDR3 is TGCAGCGTTGCTAGTATCTACGAGCAGTACTTC. It yields the protein CSVASIYEQYF. This chain links TRBV29-1 with TRBJ2-7; D unresolved. CDR3 length equals 11 residues. Germline values: CDR1 SQVTM, CDR2 ANQGSEA. V was cut by 4 bases and J by 3 bases, with 7 bases left in between.

V is TRBV5-1 and J is TRBJ2-7, with D tentatively TRBD1 (6 bases). CDR3 length equals 14 residues. Trimming cost V 0 bases and J 5 bases, with 12 bases left between them. Germline V gene lookup returns CDR1 SGHRS and CDR2 YFSETQ. In DNA form, the CDR3 reads TGCGCCAGCAGCTTGGGGACAGCCTCTAACGAGCAGTACTTC. Encoded protein: CASSLGTASNEQYF.

J is TRBJ2-7 and V is TRBV6-5; TRBD1 matches at 11 bases. CDR3 length equals 15 residues. The ends lost 6 bases at V and 5 bases at J; junction bases unmatched: 9. The V gene's germline CDR1 is MNHEY and CDR2 SVGAGI. The CDR3 sequence is CASSLGTGGKDEQYF. CDR3 nucleotide sequence: TGTGCCAGCAGCCTCGGGACAGGGGGTAAGGACGAGCAGTACTTC.

The chain uses TRBV9 and TRBJ2-3; D is perhaps TRBD2 (7 bases). The CDR3 spans 16 residues. Germline V gives CDR1 SGDLS, CDR2 YYNGEE. The germline V and J ends were trimmed by 0 bases and 0 bases, with 11 bases remaining between them. Here the CDR3 DNA reads TGTGCCAGCAGCGTAGATCCGGGGGGCAGCACAGATACGCAGTATTTT. Translating gives CASSVDPGGSTDTQYF.

This clone has only a few counts. Other nucleotide sequences from this sample produce the same CDR3. The V and J genes are TRBV29-1 and TRBJ1-3, with a tentative D call TRBD1 (5 bases). V was pared by 4 bases and J by 0 bases, with 10 bases between. Per germline, CDR1 SQVTM and CDR2 ANQGSEA. The length of the CDR3 is 14 residues. Here the CDR3 reads CSVGLGHSGNTIYF. The CDR3 DNA sequence: TGCAGCGTTGGATTAGGACACTCTGGAAACACCATATATTTT.

This clone was recorded only once. The chain carries TRBV14 and TRBJ1-5, with no clear D. The CDR3 is 13 amino acids. Germline CDR1 SGHDN, CDR2 FVKESK. V lost 1 base and J 4 bases, leaving 5 bases between the germline ends. The CDR3 sequence is CASSQGLNQPQHF. The CDR3 nucleotides read TGTGCCAGCAGCCAAGGTCTGAATCAGCCCCAGCATTTT.